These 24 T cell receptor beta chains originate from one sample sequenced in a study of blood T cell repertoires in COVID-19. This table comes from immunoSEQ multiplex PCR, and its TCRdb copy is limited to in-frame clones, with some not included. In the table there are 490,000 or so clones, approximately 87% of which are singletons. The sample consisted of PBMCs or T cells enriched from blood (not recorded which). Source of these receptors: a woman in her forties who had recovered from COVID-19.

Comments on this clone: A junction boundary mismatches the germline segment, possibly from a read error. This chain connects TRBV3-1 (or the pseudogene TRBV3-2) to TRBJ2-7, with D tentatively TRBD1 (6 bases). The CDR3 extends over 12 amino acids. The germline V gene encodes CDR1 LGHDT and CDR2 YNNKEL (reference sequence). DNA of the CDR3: TGTGCCAGCAGCCTCCGACAGGCCAACCCGTGGTTC. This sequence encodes CASSLRQANPWF.

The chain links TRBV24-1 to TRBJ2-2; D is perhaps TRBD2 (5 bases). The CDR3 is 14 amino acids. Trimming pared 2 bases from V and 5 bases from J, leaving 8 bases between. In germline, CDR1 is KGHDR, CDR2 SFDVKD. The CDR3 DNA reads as TGTGCCACCAGTGATTACTCGGGGACCGGGGAGCTGTTTTTT. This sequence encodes CATSDYSGTGELFF.

CDR3 loop: CASSPKTGNTEAFF. The CDR3 coding sequence is TGTGCCAGCAGCCCGAAGACAGGGAACACTGAAGCTTTCTTT. The chain joins TRBV7-2 to TRBJ1-1, with D possibly being TRBD1 (6 bases). The CDR3 consists of 14 residues. V was pared by 5 bases and J by 1 base, with 11 bases between. In germline, CDR1 is SGHTA, CDR2 FQGNSA.

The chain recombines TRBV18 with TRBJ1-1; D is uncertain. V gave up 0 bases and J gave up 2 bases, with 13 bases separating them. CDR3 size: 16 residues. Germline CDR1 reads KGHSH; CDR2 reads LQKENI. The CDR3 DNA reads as TGTGCCAGCTCACCACCCCACCCGGGAGACAACACTGAAGCTTTCTTT. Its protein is CASSPPHPGDNTEAFF.

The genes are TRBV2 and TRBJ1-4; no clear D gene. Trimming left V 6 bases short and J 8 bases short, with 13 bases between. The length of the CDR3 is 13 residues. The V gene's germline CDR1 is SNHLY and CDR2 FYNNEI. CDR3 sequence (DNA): TGTGCCAGCAGCGGGCCTCCGGGAGAAAAACTGTTTTTT. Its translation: CASSGPPGEKLFF.

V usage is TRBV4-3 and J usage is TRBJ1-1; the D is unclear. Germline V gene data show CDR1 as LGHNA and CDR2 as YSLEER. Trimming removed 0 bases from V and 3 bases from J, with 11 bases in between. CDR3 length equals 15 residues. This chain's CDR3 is CASSQDLSGYTEAFF. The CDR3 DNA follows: TGCGCCAGCAGCCAAGATCTTTCGGGGTACACTGAAGCTTTCTTT.

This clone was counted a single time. The CDR3 DNA follows: TGCGCCAGCAGCCGAATGATTAGCGGGGCCACGGGCGGGGAGCTGTTTTTT. Protein sequence: CASSRMISGATGGELFF. The genes are TRBV5-1 and TRBJ2-2, with 8 bases fitting TRBD2. Germline V gene sequence: CDR1 SGHRS, CDR2 YFSETQ. CDR3 length: 17 residues. The J segment lost 7 bases and the V segment lost 4 bases, leaving 15 bases of the junction unmatched.

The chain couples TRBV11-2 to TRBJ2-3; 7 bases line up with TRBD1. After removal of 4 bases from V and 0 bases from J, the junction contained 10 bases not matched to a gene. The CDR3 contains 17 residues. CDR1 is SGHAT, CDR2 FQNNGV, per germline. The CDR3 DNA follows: TGTGCCAGCAGCTCGTATCCCGGACAGGTTAGCACAGATACGCAGTATTTT. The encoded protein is CASSSYPGQVSTDTQYF.

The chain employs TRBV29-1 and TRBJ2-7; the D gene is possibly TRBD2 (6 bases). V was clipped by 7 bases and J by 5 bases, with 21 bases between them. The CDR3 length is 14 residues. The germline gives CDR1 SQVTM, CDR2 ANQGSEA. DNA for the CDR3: TGCAGCGCCGAGGTTAGCGGCCGCGGGAACGAGCAGTACTTC. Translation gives CSAEVSGRGNEQYF.

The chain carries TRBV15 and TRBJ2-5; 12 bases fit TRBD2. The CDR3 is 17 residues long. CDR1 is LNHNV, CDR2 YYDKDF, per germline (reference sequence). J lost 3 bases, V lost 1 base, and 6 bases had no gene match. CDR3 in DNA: TGTGCCACCAGCAGAGGTCCTAGCGGGGGGGACGAAGAGACCCAGTACTTC. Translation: CATSRGPSGGDEETQYF.

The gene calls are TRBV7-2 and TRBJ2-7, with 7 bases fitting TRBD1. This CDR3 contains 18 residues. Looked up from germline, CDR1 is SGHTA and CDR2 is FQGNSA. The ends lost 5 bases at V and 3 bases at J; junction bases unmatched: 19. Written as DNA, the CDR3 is TGTGCCAGCAGCCCCGGACGAGCCTCCCGACAGGGACACTACGAGCAGTACTTC. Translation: CASSPGRASRQGHYEQYF.

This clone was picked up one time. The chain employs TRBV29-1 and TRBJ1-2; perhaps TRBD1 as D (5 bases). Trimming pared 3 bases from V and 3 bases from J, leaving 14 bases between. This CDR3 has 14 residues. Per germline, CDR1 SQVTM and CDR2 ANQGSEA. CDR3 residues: CSVDPQGPHYGYTF. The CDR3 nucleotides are TGCAGCGTTGATCCCCAGGGTCCCCACTATGGCTACACCTTC.

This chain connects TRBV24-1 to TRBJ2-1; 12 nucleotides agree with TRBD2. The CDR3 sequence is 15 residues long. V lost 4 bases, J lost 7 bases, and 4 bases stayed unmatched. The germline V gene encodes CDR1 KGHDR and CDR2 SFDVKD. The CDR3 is CATSEQGLAGNEQFF. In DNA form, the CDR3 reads TGTGCCACCAGTGAACAAGGACTAGCGGGGAATGAGCAGTTCTTC.

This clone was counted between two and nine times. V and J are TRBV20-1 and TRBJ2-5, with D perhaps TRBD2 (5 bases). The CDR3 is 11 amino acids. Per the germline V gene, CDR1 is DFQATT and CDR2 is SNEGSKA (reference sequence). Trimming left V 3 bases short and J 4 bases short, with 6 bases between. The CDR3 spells CSASGVETQYF. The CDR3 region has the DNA TGCAGTGCTAGCGGGGTAGAGACCCAGTACTTC.

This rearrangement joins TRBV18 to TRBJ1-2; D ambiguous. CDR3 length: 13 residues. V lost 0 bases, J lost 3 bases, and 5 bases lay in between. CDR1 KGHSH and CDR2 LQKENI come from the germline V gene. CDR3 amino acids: CASSPPSDYGYTF. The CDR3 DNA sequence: TGTGCCAGCTCACCACCGTCTGACTATGGCTACACCTTC.

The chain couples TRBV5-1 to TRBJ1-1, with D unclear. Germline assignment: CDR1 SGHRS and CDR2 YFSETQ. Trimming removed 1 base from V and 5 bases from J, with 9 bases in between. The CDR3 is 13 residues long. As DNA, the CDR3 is TGCGCCAGCAGCTTGAGCGCCTTGACTGAAGCTTTCTTT. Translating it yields CASSLSALTEAFF.

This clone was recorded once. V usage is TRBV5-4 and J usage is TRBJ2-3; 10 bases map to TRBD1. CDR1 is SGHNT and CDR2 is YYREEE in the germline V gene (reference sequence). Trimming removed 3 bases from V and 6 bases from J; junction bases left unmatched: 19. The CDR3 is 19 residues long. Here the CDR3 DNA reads TGTGCCAGCAGCTCAGGCCTCGACAGGGGGCAACCACGGAGGGATACGCAGTATTTT. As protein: CASSSGLDRGQPRRDTQYF.

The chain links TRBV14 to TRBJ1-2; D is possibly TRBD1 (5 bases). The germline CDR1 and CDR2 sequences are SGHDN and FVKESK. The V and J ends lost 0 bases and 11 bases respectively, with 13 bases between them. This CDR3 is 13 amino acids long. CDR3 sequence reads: CASSQERTSTYTF. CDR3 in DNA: TGTGCCAGCAGCCAAGAGCGGACATCGACTTACACCTTC.

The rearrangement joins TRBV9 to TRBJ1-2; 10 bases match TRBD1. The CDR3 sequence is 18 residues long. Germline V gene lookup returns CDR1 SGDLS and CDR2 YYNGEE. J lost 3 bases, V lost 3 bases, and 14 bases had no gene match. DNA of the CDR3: TGTGCCAGCAGCGCCGGGACAGGGGAAGAAGTGGGGTACTATGGCTACACCTTC. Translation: CASSAGTGEEVGYYGYTF.

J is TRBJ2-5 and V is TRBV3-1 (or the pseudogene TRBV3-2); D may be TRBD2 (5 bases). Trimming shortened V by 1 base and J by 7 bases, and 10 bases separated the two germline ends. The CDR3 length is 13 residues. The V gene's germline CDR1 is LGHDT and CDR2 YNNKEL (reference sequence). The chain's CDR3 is CASSQADGGTQYF. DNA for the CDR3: TGTGCCAGCAGCCAAGCAGACGGAGGGACCCAGTACTTC.

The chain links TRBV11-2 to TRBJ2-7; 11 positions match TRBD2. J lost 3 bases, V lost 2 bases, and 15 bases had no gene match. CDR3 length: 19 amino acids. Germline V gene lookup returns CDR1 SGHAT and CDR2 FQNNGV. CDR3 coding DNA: TGTGCCAGCAGCTTATTAGGGGCGGGTCTAGCGGGAGGAGTCTACGAGCAGTACTTC. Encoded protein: CASSLLGAGLAGGVYEQYF.

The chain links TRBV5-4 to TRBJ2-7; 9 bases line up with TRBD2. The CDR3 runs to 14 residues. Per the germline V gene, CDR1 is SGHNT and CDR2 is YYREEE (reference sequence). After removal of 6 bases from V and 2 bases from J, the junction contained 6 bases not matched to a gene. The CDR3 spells CASTASGTAYEQYF. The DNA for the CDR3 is TGTGCCAGCACCGCTAGCGGGACAGCCTACGAGCAGTACTTC.

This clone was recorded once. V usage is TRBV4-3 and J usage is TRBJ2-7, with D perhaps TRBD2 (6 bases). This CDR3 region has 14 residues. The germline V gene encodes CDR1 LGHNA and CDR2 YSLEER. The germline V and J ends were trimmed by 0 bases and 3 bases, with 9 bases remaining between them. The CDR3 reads CASSQDMGGYEQYF. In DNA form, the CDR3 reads TGCGCCAGCAGCCAAGATATGGGAGGCTACGAGCAGTACTTC.

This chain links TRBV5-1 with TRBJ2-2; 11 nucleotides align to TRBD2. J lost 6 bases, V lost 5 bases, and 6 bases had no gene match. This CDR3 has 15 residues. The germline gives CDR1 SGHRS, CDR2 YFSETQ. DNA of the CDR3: TGCGCCAGCAGACTAGCGGGAGAATTTGCCGGGGAGCTGTTTTTT. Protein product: CASRLAGEFAGELFF. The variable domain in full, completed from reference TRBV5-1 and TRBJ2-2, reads KAGVTQTPRYLIKTRGQQVTLSCSPISGHRSVSWYQQTPGQGLQFLFEYFSETQRNKGNFPGRFSGRQFSNSRSEMNVSTLELGDSALYLCASRLAGEFAGELFFGEGSRLTVL.